One and the same sample provided the 20 T cell receptor beta chains below, sequenced in a study of neoadjuvant anti-PD-1 for oral cavity cancer. Data came from immunoSEQ multiplex PCR; TCRdb stores just in-frame clones and leaves some out. The table lists 60,000 to 80,000 clones, around 80% of them singletons. The material was PBMCs, obtained before nivolumab (anti-PD-1) treatment. All receptors derive from a person between 40 and 79 years old with oral cavity squamous cell carcinoma.

This clone was seen more than once but under ten times. V gene TRBV4-1 combines with J gene TRBJ2-3, with 7 bases lining up with TRBD2. V shed 4 bases, J shed 4 bases, and the junction held 11 bases outside the gene matches. Germline CDR1 is MGHRA and CDR2 is YSYEKL. This CDR3 comprises 16 residues. CDR3 DNA sequence: TGCGCCAGCAGCCCCCGAGGGAGGGGTAGGGCAGATACGCAGTATTTT. It codes for CASSPRGRGRADTQYF.

The chain has TRBV6-5 and TRBJ1-6, with D maybe TRBD1 (6 bases). Germline loops: CDR1 MNHEY, CDR2 SVGAGI. CDR3 size: 16 residues. Deletions cut 2 bases from V and 2 bases from J, with 10 bases between. CDR3 sequence: CASSYGRGTYNSPLHF. CDR3 sequence (DNA): TGTGCCAGCAGTTACGGCAGGGGCACCTATAATTCACCCCTCCACTTT.

This clone was recorded once. This rearrangement joins TRBV19 to TRBJ2-1; 11 positions match TRBD2. With V trimmed by 8 bases and J by 3 bases, 6 bases remained unmatched. Per the germline V gene, CDR1 is LNHDA and CDR2 is SQIVND (reference sequence). The CDR3 is 15 residues long. The CDR3 loop reads CASRPGTSGYNEQFF. The CDR3 DNA follows: TGTGCCAGTCGGCCCGGGACTAGCGGCTACAATGAGCAGTTCTTC.

This clone was detected only a few times. The chain links TRBV7-8 to TRBJ1-6; D perhaps matches TRBD1 (5 bases). CDR1 SGHVS and CDR2 FQNEAQ come from the germline V gene. The V and J ends lost 7 bases and 9 bases respectively, with 19 bases between them. The CDR3 sequence is 15 residues long. The CDR3 sequence: CASTLSQGRGSPLHF. CDR3 sequence (DNA): TGTGCCAGCACCCTCTCGCAGGGCCGGGGTTCACCCCTCCACTTT.

The chain has TRBV5-1 and TRBJ1-1; D perhaps matches TRBD1 (6 bases). Trimming stripped 4 bases from V and 2 bases from J, with 15 bases between. Germline V lookup: CDR1 SGHRS, CDR2 YFSETQ. The CDR3 extends over 15 amino acids. The CDR3 region has the DNA TGCGCCAGCAGCCTGACGAGGACAGTAAACACTGAAGCTTTCTTT. Protein sequence: CASSLTRTVNTEAFF.

The chain recombines TRBV6-5 with TRBJ1-1; D gene ambiguous. Trimming stripped 2 bases from V and 8 bases from J, with 15 bases between. Germline V lookup: CDR1 MNHEY, CDR2 SVGAGI. The CDR3 loop spans 14 amino acids. CDR3 region: CASSYEHGGVEAFF. As DNA, the CDR3 is TGTGCCAGCAGTTACGAACACGGCGGGGTGGAAGCTTTCTTT.

V is TRBV2 and J is TRBJ2-3; D uncertain. Trimming stripped 5 bases from V and 6 bases from J, with 9 bases between. Per the germline V gene, CDR1 is SNHLY and CDR2 is FYNNEI. This CDR3 has 12 amino acids. CDR3 amino acids: CASSSSKDTQYF. Written as DNA, the CDR3 is TGTGCCAGCAGTTCCTCGAAGGATACGCAGTATTTT.

This clone was seen only once. The chain carries TRBV5-1 and TRBJ1-6; 9 bases match TRBD1. Germline V gene data show CDR1 as SGHRS and CDR2 as YFSETQ. Trimming took 5 bases from V and 6 from J; bases not matched to a gene: 9. The CDR3 is 16 amino acids. For the CDR3, the DNA is TGCGCCAGCAGTTTTGAACCGGGACAGGGTAATTCACCCCTCCACTTT. Translating it yields CASSFEPGQGNSPLHF.

The chain links TRBV25-1 to TRBJ2-7; 10 nucleotides line up with TRBD1. Germline values: CDR1 MGHDK, CDR2 SYGVNS. The CDR3 totals 15 residues. V shed 3 bases, J shed 6 bases, and the junction held 8 bases outside the gene matches. The CDR3: CASSEGDRGSVEQYF. The CDR3 DNA reads as TGTGCCAGCAGTGAGGGGGACAGGGGATCGGTCGAGCAGTACTTC.

This chain connects TRBV5-1 to TRBJ2-2; 10 nucleotides match TRBD2. This CDR3 has 18 residues. Losses at the gene ends were 4 bases for V and 4 bases for J; bases not matched to a gene: 13. The germline V gene encodes CDR1 SGHRS and CDR2 YFSETQ. Here the CDR3 DNA reads TGCGCCAGCAGCCTAAGCGGGGGGGCTCGGTCAGCCACCGGGGAGCTGTTTTTT. Its translation is CASSLSGGARSATGELFF.

This rearrangement joins TRBV6-5 to TRBJ1-3, with TRBD1 as a possible D gene (6 bases). Trimming removed 4 bases at V and 2 bases at J, with 12 bases between. The CDR3 is 15 amino acids. Germline V lookup: CDR1 MNHEY, CDR2 SVGAGI. The DNA for the CDR3 is TGTGCCAGCAGTTCTCGAGGGGGAGCTGGAAACACCATATATTTT. Translating gives CASSSRGGAGNTIYF.

A single count supports this clone. The V and J genes are TRBV9 and TRBJ2-5; TRBD1 is a possible D gene (6 bases). CDR3 length: 15 residues. V lost 0 bases and J lost 2, with 11 bases in between. Germline assignment: CDR1 SGDLS and CDR2 YYNGEE. Written as DNA, the CDR3 is TGTGCCAGCAGCGTAGGAGGGACAACTCAAGAGACCCAGTACTTC. As protein: CASSVGGTTQETQYF. Supplemented by reference TRBV9 and TRBJ2-5, the full variable domain reads DSGVTQTPKHLITATGQRVTLRCSPRSGDLSVYWYQQSLDQGLQFLIQYYNGEERAKGNILERFSAQQFPDLHSELNLSSLELGDSALYFCASSVGGTTQETQYFGPGTRLLVL.

V and J are TRBV29-1 and TRBJ1-3; D unresolved. Germline V gene data show CDR1 as SQVTM and CDR2 as ANQGSEA. The CDR3 sequence is 14 residues long. Between the trimmed V and J ends, which lost 0 bases and 3 bases, there was a span of 9 bases. The CDR3 protein is CSVEDSRFGNTIYF. As DNA, the CDR3 is TGCAGCGTTGAAGATTCCCGTTTTGGAAACACCATATATTTT.

The chain couples TRBV10-3 to TRBJ1-1; TRBD1 matches 7 bases. V shed 8 bases, J shed 0 bases, and the junction held 6 bases outside the gene matches. This CDR3 has 14 amino acids. CDR1 is ENHRY and CDR2 is SYGVKD in the germline V gene. CDR3 coding DNA: TGTGCCATCGGAGGGGGACAGTTGAACACTGAAGCTTTCTTT. This translates into CAIGGGQLNTEAFF.

In this sample, this clone turned up once. The gene calls are TRBV2 and TRBJ2-2, with 7 bases matching TRBD2. Unmatched junction bases numbered 16, after V lost 8 bases and J lost 7 bases. CDR1 SNHLY and CDR2 FYNNEI come from the germline V gene. The CDR3 sequence is 16 residues long. CDR3 bases: TGTGCCAGCGGGGGACTGTTTCTCGAGCGGGGCGGGGAGCTGTTTTTT. This codes for CASGGLFLERGGELFF.

This chain connects TRBV6-4 to TRBJ1-2; maybe TRBD1 (6 bases). Germline V lookup: CDR1 MRHNA, CDR2 SNTAGT. Trimming cost V 2 bases and J 2 bases, with 9 bases left between them. This CDR3 has 14 residues. The CDR3 nucleotides read TGTGCCAGCAGTGACCGTGGACAGAACTATGGCTACACCTTC. Protein sequence: CASSDRGQNYGYTF.

This clone appeared a few times. The chain carries TRBV5-1 and TRBJ1-1; no reliable D call. Trimming took 4 bases from V and 1 from J, leaving 11 bases between them. CDR3 length: 14 residues. Germline V gives CDR1 SGHRS, CDR2 YFSETQ. The CDR3, as DNA: TGCGCCAGCAGCCCGACACCTTCGAACACTGAAGCTTTCTTT. Its protein product is CASSPTPSNTEAFF.

This clone came up once. This chain links TRBV5-1 with TRBJ2-3, with 9 bases fitting TRBD2. Germline V gene lookup returns CDR1 SGHRS and CDR2 YFSETQ. The CDR3 has 15 amino acids. Trimming took 7 bases from V and 6 from J; bases not matched to a gene: 12. Here the CDR3 reads CASAQAGGTADTQYF. Here the CDR3 DNA reads TGCGCCAGCGCCCAAGCGGGGGGAACAGCCGATACGCAGTATTTT. Combining the CDR3 with reference TRBV5-1 and TRBJ2-3 gives the whole variable domain KAGVTQTPRYLIKTRGQQVTLSCSPISGHRSVSWYQQTPGQGLQFLFEYFSETQRNKGNFPGRFSGRQFSNSRSEMNVSTLELGDSALYLCASAQAGGTADTQYFGPGTRLTVL.

The rearrangement uses TRBV5-5 and TRBJ2-1, with no clear D. Germline assignment: CDR1 SGHKS and CDR2 YYEKEE (reference sequence). CDR3 size: 11 residues. V was clipped by 0 bases and J by 9 bases, with 4 bases between them. CDR3 in amino acids: CASSLVVEQFF. CDR3 DNA: TGTGCCAGCAGCTTGGTGGTTGAGCAGTTCTTC.

The chain has TRBV5-1 and TRBJ2-5, with D unclear. Germline V gives CDR1 SGHRS, CDR2 YFSETQ. This CDR3 region has 15 residues. V gave up 3 bases and J gave up 5 bases, with 17 bases separating them. CDR3 in DNA: TGCGCCAGCAGCTCCGGGTCCCCTTTGGAGGAGACCCAGTACTTC. Its translation is CASSSGSPLEETQYF.